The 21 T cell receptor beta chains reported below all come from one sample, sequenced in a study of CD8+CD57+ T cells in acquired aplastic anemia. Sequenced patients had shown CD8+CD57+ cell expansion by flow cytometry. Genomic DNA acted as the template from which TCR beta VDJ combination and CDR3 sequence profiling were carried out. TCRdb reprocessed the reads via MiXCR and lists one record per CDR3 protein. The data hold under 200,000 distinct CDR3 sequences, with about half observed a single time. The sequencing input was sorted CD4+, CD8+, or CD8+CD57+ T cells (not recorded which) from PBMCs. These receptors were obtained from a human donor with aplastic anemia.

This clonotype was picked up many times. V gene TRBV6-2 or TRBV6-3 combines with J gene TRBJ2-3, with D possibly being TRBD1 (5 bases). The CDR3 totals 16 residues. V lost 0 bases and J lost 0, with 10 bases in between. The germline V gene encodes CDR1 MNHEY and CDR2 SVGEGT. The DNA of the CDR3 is TGTGCCAGCAGTTACTCGAGACAGATAAGCACAGATACGCAGTATTTT. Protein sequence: CASSYSRQISTDTQYF.

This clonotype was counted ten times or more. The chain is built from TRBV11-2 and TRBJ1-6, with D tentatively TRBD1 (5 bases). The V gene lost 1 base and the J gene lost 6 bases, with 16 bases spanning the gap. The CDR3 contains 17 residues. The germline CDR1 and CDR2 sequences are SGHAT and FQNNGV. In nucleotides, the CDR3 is TGTGCCAGCAGCTTAGTACCGGGACGGGTTCGTAATTCACCCCTCCACTTT. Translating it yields CASSLVPGRVRNSPLHF. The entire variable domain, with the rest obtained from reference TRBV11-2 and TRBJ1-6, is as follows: EAGVAQSPRYKIIEKRQSVAFWCNPISGHATLYWYQQILGQGPKLLIQFQNNGVVDDSQLPKDRFSAERLKGVDSTLKIQPAKLEDSAVYLCASSLVPGRVRNSPLHFGNGTRLTVT.

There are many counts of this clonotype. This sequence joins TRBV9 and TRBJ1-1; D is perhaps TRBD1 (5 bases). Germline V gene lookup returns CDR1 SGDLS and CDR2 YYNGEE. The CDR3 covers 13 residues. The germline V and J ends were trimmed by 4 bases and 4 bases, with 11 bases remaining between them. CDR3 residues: CASSSRGVTEAFF. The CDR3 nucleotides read TGTGCCAGCAGCTCCCGAGGGGTCACTGAAGCTTTCTTT. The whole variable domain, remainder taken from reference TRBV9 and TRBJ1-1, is DSGVTQTPKHLITATGQRVTLRCSPRSGDLSVYWYQQSLDQGLQFLIQYYNGEERAKGNILERFSAQQFPDLHSELNLSSLELGDSALYFCASSSRGVTEAFFGQGTRLTVV.

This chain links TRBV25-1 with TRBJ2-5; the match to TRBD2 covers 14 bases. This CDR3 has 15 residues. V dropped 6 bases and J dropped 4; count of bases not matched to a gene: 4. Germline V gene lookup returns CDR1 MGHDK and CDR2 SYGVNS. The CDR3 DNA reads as TGTGCCAGCAGCCCCGGGACTAGCGGGGGAGAGACCCAGTACTTC. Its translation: CASSPGTSGGETQYF.

CDR3 loop: CASSDPGYTF. The CDR3 DNA sequence: TGTGCCAGCAGTGACCCTGGCTACACCTTC. The chain is built from TRBV2 and TRBJ1-2; no reliable D call. Trimming removed 3 bases from V and 7 bases from J, with 3 bases in between. This CDR3 is built from 10 residues. CDR1 is SNHLY and CDR2 is FYNNEI in the germline V gene. The whole variable domain, remainder taken from reference TRBV2 and TRBJ1-2, is EPEVTQTPSHQVTQMGQEVILRCVPISNHLYFYWYRQILGQKVEFLVSFYNNEISEKSEIFDDQFSVERPDGSNFTLKIRSTKLEDSAMYFCASSDPGYTFGSGTRLTVV.

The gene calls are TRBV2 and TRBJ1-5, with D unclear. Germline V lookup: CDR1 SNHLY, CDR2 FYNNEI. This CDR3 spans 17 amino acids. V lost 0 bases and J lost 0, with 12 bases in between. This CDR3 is CASSEAPSRTSNQPQHF. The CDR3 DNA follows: TGTGCCAGCAGTGAAGCGCCTTCACGGACTAGCAATCAGCCCCAGCATTTT. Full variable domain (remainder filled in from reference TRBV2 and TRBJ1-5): EPEVTQTPSHQVTQMGQEVILRCVPISNHLYFYWYRQILGQKVEFLVSFYNNEISEKSEIFDDQFSVERPDGSNFTLKIRSTKLEDSAMYFCASSEAPSRTSNQPQHFGDGTRLSIL.

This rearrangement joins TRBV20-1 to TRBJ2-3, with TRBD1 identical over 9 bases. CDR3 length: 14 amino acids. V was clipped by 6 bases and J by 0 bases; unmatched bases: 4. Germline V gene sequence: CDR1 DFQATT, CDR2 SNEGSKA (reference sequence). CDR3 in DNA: TGCAGTGCGGGGACAGGGTTTAGCACAGATACGCAGTATTTT. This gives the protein CSAGTGFSTDTQYF.

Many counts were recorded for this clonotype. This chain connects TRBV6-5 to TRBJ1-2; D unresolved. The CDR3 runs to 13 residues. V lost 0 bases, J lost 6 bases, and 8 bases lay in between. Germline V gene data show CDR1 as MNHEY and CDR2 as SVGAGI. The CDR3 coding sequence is TGTGCCAGCAGTTACTCCCCATCAAATGGCTACACCTTC. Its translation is CASSYSPSNGYTF.

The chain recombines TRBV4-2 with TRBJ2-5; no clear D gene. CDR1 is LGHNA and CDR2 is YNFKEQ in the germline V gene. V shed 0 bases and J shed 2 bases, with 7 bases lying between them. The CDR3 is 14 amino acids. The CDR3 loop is CASSQEAEQETQYF. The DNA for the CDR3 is TGTGCCAGCAGCCAAGAGGCTGAACAAGAGACCCAGTACTTC.

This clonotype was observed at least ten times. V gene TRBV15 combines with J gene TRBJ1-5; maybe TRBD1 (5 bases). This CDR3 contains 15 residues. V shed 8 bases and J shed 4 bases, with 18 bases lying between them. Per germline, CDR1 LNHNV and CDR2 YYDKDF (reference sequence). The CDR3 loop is CATGGGARGNQPQHF. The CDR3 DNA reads TGTGCCACCGGCGGGGGTGCAAGGGGAAATCAGCCCCAGCATTTT.

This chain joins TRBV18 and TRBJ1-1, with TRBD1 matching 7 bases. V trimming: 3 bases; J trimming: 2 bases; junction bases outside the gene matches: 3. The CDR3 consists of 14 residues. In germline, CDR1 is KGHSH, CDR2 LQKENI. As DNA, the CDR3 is TGTGCCAGCTCACCTGACAGGGATAACACTGAAGCTTTCTTT. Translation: CASSPDRDNTEAFF.

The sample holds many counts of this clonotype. CDR3 nucleotide sequence: TGTGCCAGCTCACCAGACAGGGACACTGAAGCTTTCTTT. Translation: CASSPDRDTEAFF. The chain joins TRBV18 to TRBJ1-1, with TRBD1 matching over 7 bases. Trimming removed 2 bases from V and 3 bases from J; junction bases left unmatched: 0. There are 13 residues in the CDR3. Looked up from germline, CDR1 is KGHSH and CDR2 is LQKENI.

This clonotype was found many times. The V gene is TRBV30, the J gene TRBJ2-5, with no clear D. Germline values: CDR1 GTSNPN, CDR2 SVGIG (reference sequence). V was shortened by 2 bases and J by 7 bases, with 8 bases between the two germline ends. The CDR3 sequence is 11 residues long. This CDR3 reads CAWSRVGTQYF. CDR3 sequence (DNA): TGTGCCTGGAGTCGAGTGGGGACCCAGTACTTC. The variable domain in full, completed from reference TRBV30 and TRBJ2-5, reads SQTIHQWPATLVQPVGSPLSLECTVEGTSNPNLYWYRQAAGRGLQLLFYSVGIGQISSEVPQNLSASRPQDRQFILSSKKLLLSDSGFYLCAWSRVGTQYFGPGTRLLVL.

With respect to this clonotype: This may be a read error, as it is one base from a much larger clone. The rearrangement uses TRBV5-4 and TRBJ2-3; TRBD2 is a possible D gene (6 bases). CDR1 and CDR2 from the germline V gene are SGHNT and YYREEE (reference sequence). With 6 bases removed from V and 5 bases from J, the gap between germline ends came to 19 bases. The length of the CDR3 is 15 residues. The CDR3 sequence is CASINGNRRGDTQYF. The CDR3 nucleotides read TGTGCCAGCATCAACGGTAACAGGCGGGGAGATACGCAGTATTTT.

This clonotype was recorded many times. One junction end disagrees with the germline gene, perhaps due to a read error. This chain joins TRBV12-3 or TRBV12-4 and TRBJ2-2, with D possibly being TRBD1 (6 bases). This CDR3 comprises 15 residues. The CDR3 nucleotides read TGTGCCAGCAGTTTAACAGGGCAAGTCGCCGGAGAGCTGTTTTTT. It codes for CASSLTGQVAGELFF.

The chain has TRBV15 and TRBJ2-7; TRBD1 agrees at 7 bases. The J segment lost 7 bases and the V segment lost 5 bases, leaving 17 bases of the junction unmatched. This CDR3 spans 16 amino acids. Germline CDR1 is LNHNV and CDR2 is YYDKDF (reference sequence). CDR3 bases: TGTGCCACCAGCGGGTACAGGGGACAACCCACCGGGGAGCAGTACTTC. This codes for CATSGYRGQPTGEQYF.

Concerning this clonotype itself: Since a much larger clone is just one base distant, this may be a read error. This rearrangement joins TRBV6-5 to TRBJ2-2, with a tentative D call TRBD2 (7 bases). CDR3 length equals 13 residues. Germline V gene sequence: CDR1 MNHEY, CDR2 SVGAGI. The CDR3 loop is CASSYGGAGELLF. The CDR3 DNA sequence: TGTGCCAGCAGTTACGGGGGGGCCGGGGAGCTGCTTTTT.

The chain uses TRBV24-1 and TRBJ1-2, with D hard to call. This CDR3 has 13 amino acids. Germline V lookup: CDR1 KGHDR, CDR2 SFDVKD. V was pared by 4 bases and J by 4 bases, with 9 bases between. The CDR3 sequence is CATSDQIGYGYTF. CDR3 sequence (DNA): TGTGCCACCAGTGACCAGATAGGCTATGGCTACACCTTC.

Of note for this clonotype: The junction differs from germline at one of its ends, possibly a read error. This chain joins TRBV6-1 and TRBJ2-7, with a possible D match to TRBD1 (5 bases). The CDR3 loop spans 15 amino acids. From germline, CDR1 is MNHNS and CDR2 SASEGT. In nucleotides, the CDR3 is TGTGCCAGCAACAAACGATCAGACAGCTCCTACGAGCAGTGCTTC. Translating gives CASNKRSDSSYEQCF.

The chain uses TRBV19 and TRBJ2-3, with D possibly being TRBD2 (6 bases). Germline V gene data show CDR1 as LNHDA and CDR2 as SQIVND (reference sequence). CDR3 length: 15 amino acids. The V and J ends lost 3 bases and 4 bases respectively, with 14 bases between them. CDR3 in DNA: TGTGCCAGTAGTATGGCGGAGGGTGCGCCAGATACGCAGTATTTT. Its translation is CASSMAEGAPDTQYF.

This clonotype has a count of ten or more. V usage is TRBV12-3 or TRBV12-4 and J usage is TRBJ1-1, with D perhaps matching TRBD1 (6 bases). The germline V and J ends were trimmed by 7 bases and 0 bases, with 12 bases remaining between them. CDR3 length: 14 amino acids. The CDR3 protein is CASNSGALNTEAFF. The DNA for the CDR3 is TGTGCCAGCAACTCAGGGGCCTTGAACACTGAAGCTTTCTTT.